Following are 10 T cell receptor beta chains from one sample sequenced in a study of blood T cell repertoires in COVID-19. The data were produced by immunoSEQ multiplex PCR, yet TCRdb's version contains in-frame clones alone and is incomplete. Among hundreds of thousands of clones, 80% to 90% were seen once, and the ten largest hold about 0.95%. Sequenced: PBMCs or T cells enriched from blood (not recorded which). All receptors come from a man aged 45-65 years who had been exposed to COVID-19.

The rearrangement uses TRBV14 and TRBJ1-4; 7 nucleotides line up with TRBD1. CDR1 and CDR2 from the germline V gene are SGHDN and FVKESK. This CDR3 has 13 residues. V shed 6 bases, J shed 8 bases, and the junction held 6 bases outside the gene matches. CDR3 region: CASRTQGSEKLFF. CDR3 sequence (DNA): TGTGCCAGCAGAACACAGGGGTCGGAAAAACTGTTTTTT.

The V call is TRBV5-1, the J call TRBJ2-1; TRBD2 is a possible D gene (5 bases). V dropped 6 bases and J dropped 10 bases, with 23 bases sitting between them. Per the germline V gene, CDR1 is SGHRS and CDR2 is YFSETQ. The CDR3 contains 15 residues. CDR3 sequence (DNA): TGCGCCAGCACCTCCGACGGGCGGGTGTTGACAGAGCAGTTCTTC. This translates into CASTSDGRVLTEQFF.

The gene calls are TRBV11-2 and TRBJ1-2; D remains ambiguous. The CDR3 has 13 residues. V lost 1 base, J lost 6 bases, and 9 bases lay in between. The germline V gene has CDR1 SGHAT and CDR2 FQNNGV. CDR3 in amino acids: CASSLVMRDGYTF. CDR3 DNA sequence: TGTGCCAGCAGCTTAGTGATGAGGGATGGCTACACCTTC.

The chain couples TRBV6-5 to TRBJ1-1; 7 bases align to TRBD1. The junction had 7 bases not matched to a gene; V was cut back by 6 bases and J by 3 bases. Germline V gene sequence: CDR1 MNHEY, CDR2 SVGAGI. CDR3 size: 14 residues. The CDR3 sequence is CASRDREIDTEAFF. CDR3 nucleotides: TGTGCCAGCAGAGACAGGGAAATAGACACTGAAGCTTTCTTT.

The rearrangement joins TRBV3-1 (or the pseudogene TRBV3-2) to TRBJ2-2, with TRBD1 matching over 8 bases. The CDR3 is 15 amino acids. Trimming at V came to 3 bases and at J to 9 bases, leaving 9 bases not matched to a gene. Germline-derived CDR1 and CDR2 are LGHDT and YNNKEL (reference sequence). The CDR3 here is CASSQVRGRIRELFF. The CDR3 region has the DNA TGTGCCAGCAGCCAGGTCAGGGGGCGTATACGGGAGCTGTTTTTT.

The rearrangement uses TRBV2 and TRBJ2-1; TRBD2 matches at 9 bases. Germline assignment: CDR1 SNHLY and CDR2 FYNNEI. The CDR3 totals 15 residues. Losses at the gene ends were 6 bases for V and 3 bases for J; bases not matched to a gene: 6. This chain's CDR3 is CASSLAGTVYNEQFF. The CDR3 DNA sequence: TGTGCCAGCAGCCTAGCGGGAACGGTCTACAATGAGCAGTTCTTC.

The V and J genes are TRBV15 and TRBJ1-4; TRBD1 is a possible D gene (6 bases). The CDR3 is 14 amino acids. The V gene lost 7 bases and the J gene lost 4 bases, with 13 bases spanning the gap. In germline, CDR1 is LNHNV, CDR2 YYDKDF (reference sequence). CDR3 DNA: TGTGCCACCACTCCGACAGGTCTTAATGAAAAACTGTTTTTT. This gives the protein CATTPTGLNEKLFF.

This chain connects TRBV28 to TRBJ1-1, with D perhaps TRBD1 (6 bases). Germline V CDR1 and CDR2: MDHEN, SYDVKM. The CDR3 consists of 15 residues. Trimming removed 3 bases at V and 3 bases at J, with 14 bases between. The CDR3 DNA reads as TGTGCCAGCAGTTTCGGAGACAGGTTGTACACTGAAGCTTTCTTT. It specifies CASSFGDRLYTEAFF.

J is TRBJ2-2 and V is TRBV25-1; a weak D match, TRBD2 (6 bases). Germline V gives CDR1 MGHDK, CDR2 SYGVNS. Trimming took off 7 bases at V and 6 bases at J, with 9 bases between the two ends. The CDR3 length is 12 residues. CDR3 amino acids: CASNGGAGELFF. As DNA, the CDR3 is TGTGCCAGCAATGGAGGGGCCGGGGAGCTGTTTTTT.

The rearrangement uses TRBV5-1 and TRBJ1-1; TRBD1 might be the D (6 bases). In germline, CDR1 is SGHRS, CDR2 YFSETQ. The CDR3 consists of 16 residues. V dropped 1 base and J dropped 1 base, with 14 bases sitting between them. CDR3 sequence (DNA): TGCGCCAGCAGCTTGAAACAGGGTCGGGAGAACACTGAAGCTTTCTTT. Its translation is CASSLKQGRENTEAFF.